Listed below are T cell receptor beta chains from one sample, sequenced in a study of OX40 agonist ivuxolimab in advanced cancers. The repertoire was sequenced with immunoSEQ multiplex PCR; TCRdb's copy has only in-frame clones and lacks some. The top ten hold about 1.1% of the sample, which has 85,000 to 90,000 clones, 92% seen once. Sequenced here: CD4+ or CD8+ T cells sorted from blood, sampled in a trial of the OX40 agonist ivuxolimab. Receptor source: an adult with an advanced solid tumor such as melanoma, head and neck, liver or kidney cancer. Both conserved end residues are part of each CDR3. The order of the fields is V gene, J gene, clone size, CDR3 length, D gene, CDR3 DNA, CDR3 protein. D genes are given only for firm matches. Clone size is given for some rows only: seen once, a few or many times, or a class if the clone is expanded.

V gene: TRBV6-1; J gene: TRBJ1-1; clone size: NA; CDR3 length: 13; D gene: NA; CDR3 DNA: TGTGCCAGCAGTTATAAGGGAACCACTGAAGCTTTCTTT; CDR3 protein: CASSYKGTTEAFF
V gene: TRBV6-6; J gene: TRBJ1-1; clone size: NA; CDR3 length: 15; D gene: NA; CDR3 DNA: TGTGCCAGCAGTGGTAGAAGGGGAGGATCCACTGAAGCTTTCTTT; CDR3 protein: CASSGRRGGSTEAFF
V gene: TRBV5-5; J gene: TRBJ2-7; clone size: NA; CDR3 length: 11; D gene: NA; CDR3 DNA: TGTGCCAGCAGCTTGGGGTACGAGCAGTACTTC; CDR3 protein: CASSLGYEQYF
V gene: TRBV5-1; J gene: TRBJ1-1; clone size: NA; CDR3 length: 16; D gene: NA; CDR3 DNA: TGCGCCAGCAGCTTGGGGTGGGAGGCTTCAGGAACTGAAGCTTTCTTT; CDR3 protein: CASSLGWEASGTEAFF
V gene: TRBV4-1; J gene: TRBJ1-4; clone size: NA; CDR3 length: 17; D gene: NA; CDR3 DNA: TGCGCCAGCAGCCAAGATAAAGGGGTCGCAACTAATGAAAAACTGTTTTTT; CDR3 protein: CASSQDKGVATNEKLFF
V gene: TRBV7-2; J gene: TRBJ2-5; clone size: NA; CDR3 length: 13; D gene: NA; CDR3 DNA: TGTGCCAGCAGCCCGCTATCCCAAGAGACCCAGTACTTC; CDR3 protein: CASSPLSQETQYF
V gene: TRBV11-2; J gene: TRBJ2-7; clone size: once; CDR3 length: 14; D gene: NA; CDR3 DNA: TGTGCCAGCAGCTTAGGACGGGCCTCCTACGAGCAGTACTTC; CDR3 protein: CASSLGRASYEQYF
V gene: TRBV5-1; J gene: TRBJ1-3; clone size: NA; CDR3 length: 14; D gene: NA; CDR3 DNA: TGCGCCAGCAGCACAGGGTCGTTGGGAAACACCATATATTTT; CDR3 protein: CASSTGSLGNTIYF
V gene: TRBV4-1; J gene: TRBJ2-1; clone size: NA; CDR3 length: 20; D gene: TRBD1; CDR3 DNA: TGCGCCAGCAGCCAGCCCCCGGGACAGGGAAGCAGTAGAACCTACAATGAGCAGTTCTTC; CDR3 protein: CASSQPPGQGSSRTYNEQFF
V gene: TRBV5-4; J gene: TRBJ2-3; clone size: NA; CDR3 length: 15; D gene: NA; CDR3 DNA: TGTGCCAGCAGCTCCGATGGAGGGGGCACAGATACGCAGTATTTT; CDR3 protein: CASSSDGGGTDTQYF
V gene: TRBV10-1; J gene: TRBJ2-5; clone size: NA; CDR3 length: 14; D gene: TRBD1; CDR3 DNA: TGCGCCAGCAGTGTGCGCCAACAGGGGGAGACCCAGTACTTC; CDR3 protein: CASSVRQQGETQYF
V gene: TRBV28; J gene: TRBJ2-7; clone size: NA; CDR3 length: 16; D gene: TRBD2; CDR3 DNA: TGTGCCAGCAGTTTAGGTCTAGCGGGAGGGCCGGGCGAGCAGTACTTC; CDR3 protein: CASSLGLAGGPGEQYF
V gene: TRBV6-4; J gene: TRBJ2-6; clone size: once; CDR3 length: 14; D gene: NA; CDR3 DNA: TGTGCCAGCAGTGAATGGCCTGGGGCCAACGTCCTGACTTTC; CDR3 protein: CASSEWPGANVLTF
V gene: TRBV27; J gene: TRBJ1-5; clone size: NA; CDR3 length: 15; D gene: NA; CDR3 DNA: TGTGCCAGCAGTTTATCGGGGATCAGCAATCAGCCCCAGCATTTT; CDR3 protein: CASSLSGISNQPQHF
V gene: TRBV11-2; J gene: TRBJ2-3; clone size: NA; CDR3 length: 15; D gene: NA; CDR3 DNA: TGTGCCAGCAGAAGGGGGGGGATTTTCCCAGATACGCAGTATTTT; CDR3 protein: CASRRGGIFPDTQYF
V gene: TRBV5-1; J gene: TRBJ2-2; clone size: NA; CDR3 length: 15; D gene: NA; CDR3 DNA: TGCGCCAGCGGTGAGGCGGGGATGAACACCGGGGAGCTGTTTTTT; CDR3 protein: CASGEAGMNTGELFF
V gene: TRBV18; J gene: TRBJ2-7; clone size: once; CDR3 length: 14; D gene: NA; CDR3 DNA: TGTGCCAGCTCACCAGGGGTGGGTGCCTACGAGCAGTACTTC; CDR3 protein: CASSPGVGAYEQYF
V gene: TRBV10-3; J gene: TRBJ2-7; clone size: NA; CDR3 length: 13; D gene: TRBD1; CDR3 DNA: TGTGCCATCAGTGGACAGGGAGCCTACGAGCAGTACTTC; CDR3 protein: CAISGQGAYEQYF
V gene: TRBV11-2; J gene: TRBJ2-7; clone size: NA; CDR3 length: 17; D gene: TRBD2; CDR3 DNA: TGTGCCAGCAGCCCAGTCTGGGTAGCGGGGAGCTCCTACGAGCAGTACTTC; CDR3 protein: CASSPVWVAGSSYEQYF
V gene: TRBV5-1; J gene: TRBJ2-1; clone size: few; CDR3 length: 13; D gene: NA; CDR3 DNA: TGCGCCAGCAGCCTGATGACTAGGAGTGAGCAGTTCTTC; CDR3 protein: CASSLMTRSEQFF
V gene: TRBV5-1; J gene: TRBJ2-3; clone size: NA; CDR3 length: 13; D gene: NA; CDR3 DNA: TGCGCCAGCAGCTTGCCTAGCACAGATACGCAGTATTTT; CDR3 protein: CASSLPSTDTQYF
V gene: TRBV19; J gene: TRBJ2-2; clone size: NA; CDR3 length: 14; D gene: NA; CDR3 DNA: TGTGCCACACGACGAGGGGTAGCCACCGGGGAGCTGTTTTTT; CDR3 protein: CATRRGVATGELFF
V gene: TRBV28; J gene: TRBJ2-4; clone size: NA; CDR3 length: 14; D gene: NA; CDR3 DNA: TGTGCCAGCAGTATTCTCGGGCGGGAAAACATTCAGTACTTC; CDR3 protein: CASSILGRENIQYF
V gene: TRBV7-3; J gene: TRBJ2-1; clone size: NA; CDR3 length: 16; D gene: NA; CDR3 DNA: TGTGCCAGCAGCTTACTTCCCAGGAAGATGGGCAATGAGCAGTTCTTC; CDR3 protein: CASSLLPRKMGNEQFF
V gene: TRBV28; J gene: TRBJ1-1; clone size: NA; CDR3 length: 12; D gene: NA; CDR3 DNA: TGTGCCGGAGGACAACCGAACACTGAAGCTTTCTTT; CDR3 protein: CAGGQPNTEAFF
V gene: TRBV6-5; J gene: TRBJ2-3; clone size: NA; CDR3 length: 14; D gene: TRBD2; CDR3 DNA: TGTGCCAGCAGGCCGGGACTAGCCACAAATACGCAGTATTTT; CDR3 protein: CASRPGLATNTQYF
V gene: TRBV4-1; J gene: TRBJ1-1; clone size: NA; CDR3 length: 15; D gene: NA; CDR3 DNA: TGCGCCAGCAGCCAAGTTTGGGGGCTGAACACTGAAGCTTTCTTT; CDR3 protein: CASSQVWGLNTEAFF
V gene: TRBV7-9; J gene: TRBJ2-7; clone size: NA; CDR3 length: 16; D gene: NA; CDR3 DNA: TGTGCCAGCAGCTTAGATGGGTTGGAGCGTGCCTACGAGCAGTACTTC; CDR3 protein: CASSLDGLERAYEQYF
V gene: TRBV19; J gene: TRBJ1-5; clone size: NA; CDR3 length: 16; D gene: NA; CDR3 DNA: TGTGCCAGTAGTTGGGGCGGGGCTGTTAGCAATCAGCCCCAGCATTTT; CDR3 protein: CASSWGGAVSNQPQHF
V gene: TRBV7-9; J gene: TRBJ2-7; clone size: NA; CDR3 length: 15; D gene: TRBD1; CDR3 DNA: TGTGCCAGCAGCTTAGTACAGGGGGCGCGGTACGAGCAGTACTTC; CDR3 protein: CASSLVQGARYEQYF
V gene: TRBV11-2; J gene: TRBJ1-3; clone size: NA; CDR3 length: 15; D gene: TRBD1; CDR3 DNA: TGTGCCAGCAGCCGCAGGGGGGACTCTGGAAACACCATATATTTT; CDR3 protein: CASSRRGDSGNTIYF
V gene: TRBV15; J gene: TRBJ2-5; clone size: NA; CDR3 length: 14; D gene: NA; CDR3 DNA: TGTGCCACCAGCAGAGATCGGGGTCTCCAGACCCAGTACTTC; CDR3 protein: CATSRDRGLQTQYF
V gene: TRBV28; J gene: TRBJ1-4; clone size: NA; CDR3 length: 14; D gene: NA; CDR3 DNA: TGTGCCAGCAGTTCGGGGGGGGCTAATGAAAAACTGTTTTTT; CDR3 protein: CASSSGGANEKLFF
V gene: TRBV6-1; J gene: TRBJ2-2; clone size: NA; CDR3 length: 14; D gene: TRBD1; CDR3 DNA: TGTGCCAGCAGTCTAGACAGGGAGAACGGGGAGCTGTTTTTT; CDR3 protein: CASSLDRENGELFF
V gene: TRBV11-3; J gene: TRBJ2-5; clone size: NA; CDR3 length: 15; D gene: TRBD1; CDR3 DNA: TGTGCCAGCAGCTCCTTGACAGGGTCGGCAGAGACCCAGTACTTC; CDR3 protein: CASSSLTGSAETQYF
V gene: TRBV30; J gene: TRBJ1-1; clone size: few; CDR3 length: 13; D gene: NA; CDR3 DNA: TGTGCCTGGAGTAGGGGTATGAACACTGAAGCTTTCTTT; CDR3 protein: CAWSRGMNTEAFF
V gene: TRBV5-4; J gene: TRBJ2-5; clone size: NA; CDR3 length: 16; D gene: TRBD1; CDR3 DNA: TGTGCCAGCAGCTCCGGGACAGATACCTTACAAGAGACCCAGTACTTC; CDR3 protein: CASSSGTDTLQETQYF
V gene: TRBV5-4; J gene: TRBJ2-4; clone size: NA; CDR3 length: 16; D gene: NA; CDR3 DNA: TGTGCCAGCAGCTTGGGTGGGCGGCAGGGCGCAAACATTCAGTACTTC; CDR3 protein: CASSLGGRQGANIQYF
V gene: TRBV5-1; J gene: TRBJ2-3; clone size: NA; CDR3 length: 15; D gene: NA; CDR3 DNA: TGCGCCAGCAGCCCCGACGGAGGAAGCACAGATACGCAGTATTTT; CDR3 protein: CASSPDGGSTDTQYF
V gene: TRBV6-5; J gene: TRBJ1-4; clone size: NA; CDR3 length: 12; D gene: NA; CDR3 DNA: TGTGCCAGCCTCGCCCTTAATGAAAAACTGTTTTTT; CDR3 protein: CASLALNEKLFF
V gene: TRBV2; J gene: TRBJ2-1; clone size: NA; CDR3 length: 14; D gene: NA; CDR3 DNA: TGTGCCAGCAGCAGAACCGGGACTCGCGATGAGCAGTTCTTC; CDR3 protein: CASSRTGTRDEQFF
V gene: TRBV5-3; J gene: TRBJ1-1; clone size: NA; CDR3 length: 14; D gene: TRBD1; CDR3 DNA: TGTGCCAGAAGCAGGGACAGCATGAACACTGAAGCTTTCTTT; CDR3 protein: CARSRDSMNTEAFF
V gene: TRBV18; J gene: TRBJ1-5; clone size: NA; CDR3 length: 15; D gene: NA; CDR3 DNA: TGTGCCAGCTCACCAGGAGGCGGGGTCAATCAGCCCCAGCATTTT; CDR3 protein: CASSPGGGVNQPQHF
V gene: TRBV7-2; J gene: TRBJ2-7; clone size: NA; CDR3 length: 13; D gene: NA; CDR3 DNA: TGTGCCAGCAGCTTAGCTGTCCCCCCCGAGCAGTACTTC; CDR3 protein: CASSLAVPPEQYF
V gene: TRBV7-3; J gene: TRBJ2-1; clone size: NA; CDR3 length: 18; D gene: TRBD2; CDR3 DNA: TGTGCCAGCAGCTTAAGGGGCAGCGGGAGTCTTTCCTACAATGAGCAGTTCTTC; CDR3 protein: CASSLRGSGSLSYNEQFF
V gene: TRBV18; J gene: TRBJ2-1; clone size: NA; CDR3 length: 15; D gene: TRBD2; CDR3 DNA: TGTGCCAGCTCACCACCGTCCGCGTCACTAGCGGGACCGTTCTTC; CDR3 protein: CASSPPSASLAGPFF
V gene: TRBV6-6; J gene: TRBJ2-3; clone size: once; CDR3 length: 16; D gene: NA; CDR3 DNA: TGTGCCAGCGCCCTAGGGAGGAGTGCGGTCACAGATACGCAGTATTTT; CDR3 protein: CASALGRSAVTDTQYF
V gene: TRBV5-5; J gene: TRBJ2-4; clone size: NA; CDR3 length: 16; D gene: NA; CDR3 DNA: TGTGCCAGCACTTTGAGGGGGGCAGGTGCCAAAAACATTCAGTACTTC; CDR3 protein: CASTLRGAGAKNIQYF
V gene: TRBV6-6; J gene: TRBJ2-5; clone size: NA; CDR3 length: 13; D gene: NA; CDR3 DNA: TGTGCCAGCAGTCGGGATCCCCAAGAGACCCAGTACTTC; CDR3 protein: CASSRDPQETQYF
V gene: TRBV28; J gene: TRBJ1-2; clone size: NA; CDR3 length: 12; D gene: NA; CDR3 DNA: TGTGCCAGCTCGCGTGCTAACTATGGCTACACCTTC; CDR3 protein: CASSRANYGYTF
V gene: TRBV18; J gene: TRBJ2-7; clone size: NA; CDR3 length: 15; D gene: NA; CDR3 DNA: TGTGCCAGCTCACCACCTTCCGGGAGAGGATACGAGCAGTACTTC; CDR3 protein: CASSPPSGRGYEQYF
V gene: TRBV11-1; J gene: TRBJ2-1; clone size: NA; CDR3 length: 15; D gene: TRBD2; CDR3 DNA: TGTGCCAGCAGCTTAGCCGGGAGGACTTACAATGAGCAGTTCTTC; CDR3 protein: CASSLAGRTYNEQFF
V gene: TRBV10-3; J gene: TRBJ2-2; clone size: NA; CDR3 length: 10; D gene: NA; CDR3 DNA: TGTGCATCTGGATCCGGGGAGCTGTTTTTT; CDR3 protein: CASGSGELFF
V gene: TRBV9; J gene: TRBJ2-2; clone size: NA; CDR3 length: 13; D gene: NA; CDR3 DNA: TGTGCCAGTACGTTGGCGAACACCGGGGAGCTGTTTTTT; CDR3 protein: CASTLANTGELFF